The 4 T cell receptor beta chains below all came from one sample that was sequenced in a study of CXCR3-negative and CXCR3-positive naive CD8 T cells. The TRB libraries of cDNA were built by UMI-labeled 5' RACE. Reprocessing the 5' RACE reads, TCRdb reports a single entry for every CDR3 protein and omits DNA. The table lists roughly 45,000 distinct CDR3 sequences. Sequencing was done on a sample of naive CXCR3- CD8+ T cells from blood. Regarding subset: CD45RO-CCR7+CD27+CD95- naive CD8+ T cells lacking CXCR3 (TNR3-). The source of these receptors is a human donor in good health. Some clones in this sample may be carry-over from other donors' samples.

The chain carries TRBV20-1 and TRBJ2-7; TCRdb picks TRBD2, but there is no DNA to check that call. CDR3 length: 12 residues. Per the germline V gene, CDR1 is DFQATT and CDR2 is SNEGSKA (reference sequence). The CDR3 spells CSARAAAYEQYF.

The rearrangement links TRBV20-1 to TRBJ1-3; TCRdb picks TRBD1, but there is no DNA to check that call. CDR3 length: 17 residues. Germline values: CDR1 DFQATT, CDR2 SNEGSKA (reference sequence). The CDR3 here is CSAEGGVVGIDGNTIYF.

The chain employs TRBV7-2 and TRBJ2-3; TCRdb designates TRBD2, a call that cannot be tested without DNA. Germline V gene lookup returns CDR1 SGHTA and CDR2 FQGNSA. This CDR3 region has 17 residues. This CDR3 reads CASSYYGLAIDADTQYF.

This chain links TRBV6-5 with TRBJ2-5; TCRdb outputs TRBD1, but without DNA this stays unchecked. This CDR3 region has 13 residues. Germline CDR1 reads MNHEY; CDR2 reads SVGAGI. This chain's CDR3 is CASSSSGGETQYF.